Presented here are 14 T cell receptor beta chains from one specimen sequenced in a study of cytomegalovirus exposure and HLA in healthy donors. The PCR made use of 60 Vbeta and 13 Jbeta primers. Libraries were prepared by immunoSEQ multiplex PCR; TCRdb keeps only in-frame clonotypes and omits some of them. The sample table sets out 150,000 to 200,000 clones. The sequencing input was PBMCs. The source of these receptors is a man aged 25 to 40 in good health and CMV-seronegative.

The chain is built from TRBV25-1 and TRBJ1-2; TRBD1 agrees at 9 bases. J lost 0 bases, V lost 3 bases, and 8 bases had no gene match. The CDR3 consists of 17 residues. From germline, CDR1 is MGHDK and CDR2 SYGVNS. The CDR3 loop is CASSDLGTGPSNYGYTF. In nucleotides, the CDR3 is TGTGCCAGCAGTGACCTCGGGACAGGGCCTTCTAACTATGGCTACACCTTC.

The chain recombines TRBV29-1 with TRBJ2-1; TRBD2 agrees at 15 bases. The CDR3 has 20 amino acids. The V gene end was trimmed by 2 bases and the J gene end by 0 bases; junction bases not matched to a gene: 11. The germline CDR1 and CDR2 sequences are SQVTM and ANQGSEA. CDR3 DNA: TGCAGCGTTGAAAGGAAAGGACTAGCGGGAGGGCCGAACTCCTACAATGAGCAGTTCTTC. Amino acid sequence: CSVERKGLAGGPNSYNEQFF.

The rearrangement joins TRBV10-1 to TRBJ2-3; TRBD2 matches at 8 bases. Germline assignment: CDR1 WNHNN and CDR2 SYGVQD (reference sequence). V gave up 3 bases and J gave up 1 base; unmatched junction bases: 3. There are 15 residues in the CDR3. CDR3 coding DNA: TGCGCCAGCAGTGATCCAGCGGGAGGCACAGATACGCAGTATTTT. This codes for CASSDPAGGTDTQYF.

V is TRBV6-1 and J is TRBJ1-1, with no clear D. V was trimmed by 4 bases and J by 5 bases, leaving 17 bases between them. In germline, CDR1 is MNHNS, CDR2 SASEGT. The CDR3 length is 15 residues. CDR3 nucleotides: TGTGCCAGCAGTGCTTGGGCGGGCCGAGATACTGAAGCTTTCTTT. Its translation: CASSAWAGRDTEAFF.

This chain uses TRBV10-2 with TRBJ1-1; 9 bases are a match to TRBD1. Looked up from germline, CDR1 is WSHSY and CDR2 is SAAADI. J was trimmed by 7 bases and V by 4 bases; bases with no gene match: 7. The CDR3 contains 14 residues. CDR3 DNA sequence: TGCGCCAGCAGTGGGGACAGGGCGGCGAGTGAAGCTTTCTTT. Amino acid sequence: CASSGDRAASEAFF.

The chain couples TRBV19 to TRBJ2-3; possible D gene TRBD2, 6 bases. Deletions cut 3 bases from V and 5 bases from J, with 18 bases between. This CDR3 region has 16 residues. Germline CDR1 LNHDA, CDR2 SQIVND (reference sequence). Written as DNA, the CDR3 is TGTGCCAGTAGTATTAGCACTAGCAAGGGCGGAGATACGCAGTATTTT. Translation gives CASSISTSKGGDTQYF.

V gene TRBV27 combines with J gene TRBJ1-5, with D possibly matching TRBD1 (6 bases). The V end was cut by 5 bases, the J end by 4 bases, with 15 bases between. The length of the CDR3 is 15 residues. The germline V gene encodes CDR1 MNHEY and CDR2 SMNVEV (reference sequence). The DNA of the CDR3 is TGTGCCAGCAGTGATCCAGGGGTGGTGAATCAGCCCCAGCATTTT. It codes for CASSDPGVVNQPQHF.

The chain uses TRBV2 and TRBJ1-1, with TRBD1 identical over 10 bases. V was clipped by 7 bases and J by 5 bases; unmatched bases: 16. The CDR3 has 17 residues. Germline V gene lookup returns CDR1 SNHLY and CDR2 FYNNEI. CDR3 bases: TGTGCCAGCATTCCCAGGAGACAGGGGGCAAGCAGGACTGAAGCTTTCTTT. Protein product: CASIPRRQGASRTEAFF.

V gene TRBV5-6 combines with J gene TRBJ2-5, with D tentatively TRBD2 (6 bases). V lost 0 bases, J lost 5 bases, and 23 bases lay in between. CDR3 length equals 18 residues. Germline CDR1 reads SGHDT; CDR2 reads YYEEEE. CDR3 coding DNA: TGTGCCAGCAGCTTGGAGAGGGGAGGAAGGGGACCGCGGGAGACCCAGTACTTC. Amino acids: CASSLERGGRGPRETQYF. Supplemented by reference TRBV5-6 and TRBJ2-5, the full variable domain reads DAGVTQSPTHLIKTRGQQVTLRCSPKSGHDTVSWYQQALGQGPQFIFQYYEEEERQRGNFPDRFSGHQFPNYSSELNVNALLLGDSALYLCASSLERGGRGPRETQYFGPGTRLLVL.

The chain couples TRBV29-1 to TRBJ2-3, with 11 bases matching TRBD2. After removal of 4 bases from V and 4 bases from J, the junction contained 25 bases not matched to a gene. Per germline, CDR1 SQVTM and CDR2 ANQGSEA. This CDR3 spans 21 amino acids. CDR3 sequence (DNA): TGCAGCGTTGTCTTCAGGGGTAGACTAGCGGGAAAGTTTTCGTTAGCAGATACGCAGTATTTT. Encoded protein: CSVVFRGRLAGKFSLADTQYF.

V is TRBV19 and J is TRBJ1-5; D might be TRBD1 (5 bases). Germline values: CDR1 LNHDA, CDR2 SQIVND (reference sequence). Trimming stripped 5 bases from V and 11 bases from J, with 19 bases between. There are 14 residues in the CDR3. CDR3: CASSPQGRARTQHF. CDR3 nucleotides: TGTGCCAGTAGTCCGCAGGGAAGGGCTCGGACCCAGCATTTT.

V gene TRBV25-1 combines with J gene TRBJ1-1, with D maybe TRBD1 (6 bases). Looked up from germline, CDR1 is MGHDK and CDR2 is SYGVNS. CDR3 length equals 12 residues. V was clipped by 3 bases and J by 8 bases, with 10 bases between them. The DNA of the CDR3 is TGTGCCAGCAGTGAGATACAGGGAGAAGCTTTCTTT. This codes for CASSEIQGEAFF.

This rearrangement joins TRBV10-3 to TRBJ1-1, with D hard to call. The CDR3 consists of 11 residues. Germline assignment: CDR1 ENHRY and CDR2 SYGVKD. Trimming stripped 6 bases from V and 2 bases from J, with 4 bases between. The chain's CDR3 is CAISPNTEAFF. The CDR3 coding sequence is TGTGCCATCAGCCCAAACACTGAAGCTTTCTTT.

This chain joins TRBV29-1 and TRBJ1-2; D ambiguous. This CDR3 has 13 residues. The V end was cut by 2 bases, the J end by 5 bases, with 12 bases between. Germline loops: CDR1 SQVTM, CDR2 ANQGSEA. The CDR3 DNA follows: TGCAGCGTTGAAACCCGGAGCTTATATGGCTACACCTTC. Protein product: CSVETRSLYGYTF.